This entry lists 9 T cell receptor beta chains sequenced from one sample in a study of metastatic and nonmetastatic thyroid tumors. TCRdb reassembled clones from the PCR reads with MiXCR. The sample yields around 30,000 clones, over 20% seen once. Until they underwent thyroid surgery, no patient had received any treatment. Sequenced sample: blood. Every receptor here comes from a female donor with papillary thyroid cancer or a benign thyroid nodule (not recorded which). Some clones in this sample may be carry-over from other donors' samples.

For this clone: One junction end disagrees with the germline gene, perhaps due to a read error. This rearrangement joins TRBV15 to TRBJ2-7; D unclear. Germline CDR1 is LNHNV and CDR2 is YYDKDF (reference sequence). The CDR3 runs 16 residues. The CDR3 bases are TGTGCCGCCAGCAGGCTATCAAGCGCCGACTCCTACGAGCAGTACTTC. Translating gives CAASRLSSADSYEQYF. Looking up the rest from reference TRBV15 and TRBJ2-7 gives the full variable domain: DAMVIQNPRYQVTQFGKPVTLSCSQTLNHNVMYWYQQKSSQAPKLLFHYYDKDFNNEADTPDNFQSRRPNTSFCFLDIRSPGLGDTAMYLCAASRLSSADSYEQYFGPGTRLTVT.

This chain connects TRBV11-3 to TRBJ1-4; a weak D match, TRBD1 (6 bases). The CDR3 covers 18 residues. Trimming removed 0 bases at V and 0 bases at J, with 14 bases between. Germline-derived CDR1 and CDR2 are SGHNT and YENEEA. CDR3: CASSLETGAFATNEKLFF. The CDR3, as DNA: TGTGCCAGCAGCTTAGAGACAGGTGCCTTTGCAACTAATGAAAAACTGTTTTTT. Full variable domain (rest looked up from reference TRBV11-3 and TRBJ1-4): EAGVVQSPRYKIIEKKQPVAFWCNPISGHNTLYWYLQNLGQGPELLIRYENEEAVDDSQLPKDRFSAERLKGVDSTLKIQPAELGDSAVYLCASSLETGAFATNEKLFFGSGTQLSVL.

This clone was seen repeatedly, ten times or more. This chain uses TRBV4-2 with TRBJ2-1, with TRBD2 matching over 9 bases. This CDR3 region has 15 residues. The germline V gene encodes CDR1 LGHNA and CDR2 YNFKEQ. V trimming: 1 base; J trimming: 9 bases; junction bases outside the gene matches: 7. The CDR3 DNA is TGTGCCAGCAGCCAAGGTCAAGCGGGAGGAGCTGAGCAGTTCTTC. It translates to CASSQGQAGGAEQFF.

In its sample, this clone was seen many times. Just one base apart from a much larger clone, this may be a read error. The rearrangement joins TRBV10-3 to TRBJ2-5; perhaps TRBD1 as D (5 bases). CDR3 length: 12 amino acids. V was shortened by 10 bases and J by 6 bases, with 15 bases between the two germline ends. Germline V gives CDR1 ENHRY, CDR2 SYGVKD. This CDR3 reads CATSPGLKTQYF. CDR3 DNA sequence: TGTGCCACTAGTCCAGGGTTGAAGACCCAGTACTTC.

This clone was counted a few times. The rearrangement uses TRBV27 and TRBJ2-7; D is uncertain. The V end lost 0 bases, the J end lost 3 bases, and 6 bases lay between the germline ends. Germline values: CDR1 MNHEY, CDR2 SMNVEV (reference sequence). The CDR3 has 13 amino acids. The DNA of the CDR3 is TGTGCCAGCAGTTTATCGAACGGCTACGAGCAGTACTTC. As protein: CASSLSNGYEQYF.

Relative to its sample, this clone is medium-sized. V and J are TRBV7-9 and TRBJ2-7; D possibly uses TRBD1 or TRBD2 (5 bases each). Trimming shortened V by 8 bases and J by 1 base, and 9 bases separated the two germline ends. This CDR3 has 12 residues. Germline values: CDR1 SEHNR, CDR2 FQNEAQ (reference sequence). The CDR3 DNA sequence: TGTGCCAGCGGGGACGGATCCTACGAGCAGTACTTC. This sequence encodes CASGDGSYEQYF.

The chain joins TRBV11-2 to TRBJ2-1; 10 positions match TRBD1. This CDR3 region has 15 residues. The germline CDR1 and CDR2 sequences are SGHAT and FQNNGV. With V trimmed by 5 bases and J by 5 bases, 6 bases remained unmatched. DNA for the CDR3: TGTGCCAGCAGCCCCCCGGGACAGGGGAACAATGAGCAGTTCTTC. It yields the protein CASSPPGQGNNEQFF.

This clone was counted between two and nine times. The chain combines TRBV5-1 with TRBJ2-3; D remains ambiguous. From germline, CDR1 is SGHRS and CDR2 YFSETQ. The CDR3 loop spans 15 amino acids. The V and J ends lost 0 bases and 2 bases respectively, with 10 bases between them. The CDR3 protein is CASSLAVPATDTQYF. DNA for the CDR3: TGCGCCAGCAGCTTGGCGGTTCCCGCCACAGATACGCAGTATTTT.

This clone was seen repeatedly, ten times or more. V is TRBV5-4 and J is TRBJ2-1; no reliable D call. Trimming took off 0 bases at V and 5 bases at J, with 12 bases between the two ends. The CDR3 runs 15 residues. Germline CDR1 reads SGHNT; CDR2 reads YYREEE (reference sequence). This CDR3 reads CASSLAVGQNNEQFF. In DNA, the CDR3 is TGTGCCAGCAGCTTGGCCGTAGGTCAGAACAATGAGCAGTTCTTC.